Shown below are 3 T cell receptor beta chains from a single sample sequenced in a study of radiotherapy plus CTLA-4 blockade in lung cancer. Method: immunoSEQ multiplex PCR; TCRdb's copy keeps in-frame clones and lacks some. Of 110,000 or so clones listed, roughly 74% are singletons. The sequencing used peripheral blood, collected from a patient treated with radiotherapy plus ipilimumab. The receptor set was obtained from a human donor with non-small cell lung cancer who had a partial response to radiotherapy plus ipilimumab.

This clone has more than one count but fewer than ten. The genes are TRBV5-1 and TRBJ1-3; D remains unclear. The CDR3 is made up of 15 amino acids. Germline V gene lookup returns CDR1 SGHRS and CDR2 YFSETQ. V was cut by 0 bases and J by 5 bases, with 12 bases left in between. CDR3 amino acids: CASSLAGGDRNTIYF. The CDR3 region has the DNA TGCGCCAGCAGCTTGGCCGGCGGGGATCGAAACACCATATATTTT.

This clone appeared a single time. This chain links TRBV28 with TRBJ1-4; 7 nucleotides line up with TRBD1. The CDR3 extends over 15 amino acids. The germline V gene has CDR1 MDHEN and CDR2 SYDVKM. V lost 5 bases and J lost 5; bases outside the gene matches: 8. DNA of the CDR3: TGTGCCAGCAGTCTACGGGCGGACAGGAATGAAAAACTGTTTTTT. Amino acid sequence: CASSLRADRNEKLFF.

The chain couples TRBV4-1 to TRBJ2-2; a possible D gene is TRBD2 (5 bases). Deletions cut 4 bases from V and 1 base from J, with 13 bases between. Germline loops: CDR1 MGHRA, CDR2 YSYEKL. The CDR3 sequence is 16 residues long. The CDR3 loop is CASSLSSRENTGELFF. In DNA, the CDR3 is TGCGCCAGCAGCCTGTCCTCCCGGGAGAACACCGGGGAGCTGTTTTTT.